The 27 T cell receptor beta chains in this list originate from one sample, sequenced in a study of Graves' ophthalmopathy and Graves' hyperthyroidism. RNA transcripts served as template for amplifying TCR beta CDR3 sequences. A first-round RT-PCR used HTBI primers, followed by a second-round multiplex PCR. MiXCR, run by TCRdb on the multiplex PCR reads, gives a single entry per CDR3 protein. Of 300,000 or so distinct CDR3 sequences in the sample, 15% to 20% were seen once. The specimen was peripheral blood. The source is an adult man with Graves' ophthalmopathy.

This clonotype was seen repeatedly, ten times or more. V gene TRBV27 combines with J gene TRBJ2-5; TRBD1 matches at 7 bases. Trimming at V came to 4 bases and at J to 3 bases, leaving 5 bases not matched to a gene. Looked up from germline, CDR1 is MNHEY and CDR2 is SMNVEV (reference sequence). The CDR3 totals 14 residues. CDR3 coding DNA: TGTGCCAGCAGTTCCCGGACAGGAGAAGAGACCCAGTACTTC. Translating gives CASSSRTGEETQYF.

This clonotype occurred many times. V and J are TRBV4-1 and TRBJ2-5; 8 nucleotides agree with TRBD1. The junction had 18 bases not matched to a gene; V was cut back by 1 base and J by 14 bases. The CDR3 extends over 16 amino acids. CDR1 is MGHRA and CDR2 is YSYEKL in the germline V gene. The CDR3 here is CASSQVPRAGGPALYF. The CDR3 DNA reads TGCGCCAGCAGCCAAGTCCCCCGGGCAGGGGGCCCTGCCCTTTACTTC.

This clonotype appeared many times. J is TRBJ1-5 and V is TRBV11-2; D ambiguous. V was pared by 1 base and J by 3 bases, with 16 bases between. The CDR3 is made up of 17 amino acids. Per the germline V gene, CDR1 is SGHAT and CDR2 is FQNNGV. CDR3 sequence: CASSLVGGPLLNQPQHF. The CDR3 nucleotides are TGTGCCAGCAGCTTAGTGGGAGGGCCTCTACTCAATCAGCCCCAGCATTTT.

This clonotype was seen repeatedly, ten times or more. This chain links TRBV6-4 with TRBJ1-1; 10 positions match TRBD1. Germline V CDR1 and CDR2: MRHNA, SNTAGT. V was clipped by 3 bases and J by 3 bases; unmatched bases: 7. The CDR3 sequence is 16 residues long. CDR3 nucleotide sequence: TGTGCCAGCAGTGAGTCCGCCGGGACAGGGGACACTGAAGCTTTCTTT. Protein: CASSESAGTGDTEAFF.

This clonotype was picked up many times. The V call is TRBV7-8, the J call TRBJ2-7, with TRBD2 as a possible D gene (6 bases). V was clipped by 5 bases and J by 3 bases, with 11 bases between them. Germline V gene sequence: CDR1 SGHVS, CDR2 FQNEAQ. This CDR3 has 13 amino acids. CDR3 loop: CASSPEDYYEQYF. The DNA for the CDR3 is TGTGCCAGCAGCCCCGAGGACTACTACGAGCAGTACTTC.

The chain recombines TRBV7-3 with TRBJ2-2, with 14 bases matching TRBD2. V was clipped by 7 bases and J by 4 bases; unmatched bases: 8. CDR1 and CDR2 from the germline V gene are SGHTA and FQGTGA. The CDR3 loop spans 17 amino acids. The CDR3 coding sequence is TGTGCCAGCATCCAGACTAGCGGGGGGGCAGCCACCGGGGAGCTGTTTTTT. This gives the protein CASIQTSGGAATGELFF.

In this sample, this clonotype turned up many times. V gene TRBV6-2 or TRBV6-3 combines with J gene TRBJ2-5; 13 bases match TRBD2. This CDR3 has 15 residues. Germline assignment: CDR1 MNHEY and CDR2 SVGEGT. Trimming at V came to 6 bases and at J to 3 bases, leaving 4 bases not matched to a gene. CDR3 sequence (DNA): TGTGCCAGCAGAGACGGACTAGCGGGGGAAGAGACCCAGTACTTC. This gives the protein CASRDGLAGEETQYF.

In its sample, this clonotype was seen many times. V gene TRBV29-1 combines with J gene TRBJ2-7; TRBD2 agrees at 14 bases. V was clipped by 7 bases and J by 0 bases; unmatched bases: 14. This CDR3 region has 18 residues. Germline V lookup: CDR1 SQVTM, CDR2 ANQGSEA. CDR3 nucleotide sequence: TGCAGCGCTAAAGGGACTAGCGGGAGATATCAGGACTCCTACGAGCAGTACTTC. It specifies CSAKGTSGRYQDSYEQYF.

This clonotype showed up many times. The chain links TRBV7-2 to TRBJ1-6; TRBD1 agrees at 8 bases. There are 15 residues in the CDR3. V gave up 5 bases and J gave up 7 bases; unmatched junction bases: 7. Germline CDR1 SGHTA, CDR2 FQGNSA. The CDR3 coding sequence is TGTGCCAGCAGCATCCGGGGACAGGTGAATTCACCCCTCCACTTT. The encoded protein is CASSIRGQVNSPLHF.

V and J are TRBV19 and TRBJ1-5; 10 nucleotides match TRBD1. Germline CDR1 is LNHDA and CDR2 is SQIVND (reference sequence). The CDR3 loop spans 15 amino acids. The J segment lost 8 bases and the V segment lost 6 bases, leaving 10 bases of the junction unmatched. In DNA form, the CDR3 reads TGTGCCAGTAGGCCGGGACAGGGGAGGATCGAGCCCCAGCATTTT. As protein: CASRPGQGRIEPQHF.

In its sample, this clonotype was seen many times. A much larger clone sits a single nucleotide away, making a read error possible. This chain links TRBV27 with TRBJ2-7; 8 bases map to TRBD1. This CDR3 region has 15 residues. CDR1 is MNHEY, CDR2 SMNVEV, per germline (reference sequence). The V and J ends lost 3 bases and 2 bases, in that order; junction bases with no gene match: 6. The CDR3 loop is CASSFGQGAPYEQYF. CDR3 coding DNA: TGTGCCAGCAGTTTCGGACAGGGTGCCCCCTACGAGCAGTACTTC.

V gene TRBV2 combines with J gene TRBJ2-7; D is ambiguous. V lost 3 bases, J lost 5 bases, and 8 bases lay in between. CDR3 length equals 12 residues. Per germline, CDR1 SNHLY and CDR2 FYNNEI. The CDR3, as DNA: TGTGCCAGCAGTGATTATGGTAACGAGCAGTACTTC. Residues: CASSDYGNEQYF.

Many counts were recorded for this clonotype. The DNA for the CDR3 is TGTGCCAGCAGCCAATATCGTGACACTGAAGCTTTCTTT. This encodes CASSQYRDTEAFF. The V and J genes are TRBV14 and TRBJ1-1; unclear D gene. The CDR3 is made up of 13 amino acids. With 2 bases removed from V and 3 bases from J, the gap between germline ends came to 7 bases. Germline V gene data show CDR1 as SGHDN and CDR2 as FVKESK.

This clonotype was recorded at least ten times. The gene calls are TRBV29-1 and TRBJ1-2, with 7 bases aligning to TRBD1. With V trimmed by 3 bases and J by 5 bases, 3 bases remained unmatched. The CDR3 length is 12 residues. CDR1 is SQVTM, CDR2 ANQGSEA, per germline. As DNA, the CDR3 is TGCAGCGTTGATCACAGGGGATATGGCTACACCTTC. It translates to CSVDHRGYGYTF.

This clonotype was observed at least ten times. The chain links TRBV6-5 to TRBJ2-5; D may be TRBD2 (5 bases). V lost 6 bases and J lost 5, with 19 bases in between. CDR3 size: 15 residues. Germline-derived CDR1 and CDR2 are MNHEY and SVGAGI. CDR3 in amino acids: CASSPPGLALETQYF. The CDR3 bases are TGTGCCAGCAGCCCCCCCGGGCTAGCCTTGGAGACCCAGTACTTC.

This clonotype was detected a few times. The gene calls are TRBV15 and TRBJ2-5; no clear D. The germline V gene has CDR1 LNHNV and CDR2 YYDKDF (reference sequence). The CDR3 length is 15 residues. V lost 0 bases and J lost 1, with 9 bases in between. The CDR3 protein is CATSRDPSAQETQYF. CDR3 nucleotide sequence: TGTGCCACCAGCAGAGATCCCAGCGCCCAAGAGACCCAGTACTTC.

This clonotype was found many times. The V gene is TRBV15, the J gene TRBJ2-7; TRBD1 matches at 7 bases. CDR3 length: 16 residues. Germline assignment: CDR1 LNHNV and CDR2 YYDKDF (reference sequence). V was pared by 1 base and J by 3 bases, with 9 bases of the junction left unmatched. Written as DNA, the CDR3 is TGTGCCACCAGCAGAGGCCGATTTGGGACAGACTACGAGCAGTACTTC. Translating it yields CATSRGRFGTDYEQYF.

In this sample, this clonotype turned up many times. J is TRBJ1-6 and V is TRBV7-3; D is possibly TRBD1 (6 bases). CDR3 length: 13 amino acids. V lost 5 bases and J 10 bases, leaving 12 bases between the germline ends. From germline, CDR1 is SGHTA and CDR2 FQGTGA. DNA of the CDR3: TGTGCCAGCAGCCGGGGGGGGGCGTCACCCCTCCACTTT. It translates to CASSRGGASPLHF.

This clonotype was seen repeatedly, ten times or more. An end of the junction does not agree with germline; a read error may underlie this. For the CDR3, the DNA is TGCGCCAGCAGCTCGACCCCCTTACAAGGGACCCAGTACTTC. It specifies CASSSTPLQGTQYF. This sequence joins TRBV5-1 and TRBJ2-5; D is undetermined. The CDR3 is made up of 14 amino acids. Germline V gene data show CDR1 as SGHRS and CDR2 as YFSETQ.

This clonotype was seen ten or more times. The CDR3 sequence is CASSHHRTTSGGPRSYEQYF. CDR3 nucleotide sequence: TGTGCCAGCAGCCACCACCGAACGACTAGCGGGGGGCCTAGGTCCTACGAGCAGTACTTC. The genes are TRBV13 and TRBJ2-7, with 13 bases lining up with TRBD2. The trim removed 5 bases at V and 1 base at J, leaving 17 bases unmatched. The CDR3 covers 20 residues. Looked up from germline, CDR1 is PRHDT and CDR2 is FYEKMQ (reference sequence).

At least ten counts were recorded for this clonotype. The J gene is TRBJ2-7, the V gene TRBV6-5; 9 bases are a match to TRBD1. Trimming cost V 1 base and J 2 bases; bases outside gene matches: 6. The CDR3 runs 16 residues. Germline assignment: CDR1 MNHEY and CDR2 SVGAGI. The CDR3 bases are TGTGCCAGCAGTTACTTGGGGGGACAGGGAACCTACGAGCAGTACTTC. It yields the protein CASSYLGGQGTYEQYF.

The rearrangement uses TRBV6-1 and TRBJ2-7; 7 bases align to TRBD1. Losses at the gene ends were 2 bases for V and 5 bases for J; bases not matched to a gene: 12. This CDR3 has 16 residues. Germline V gives CDR1 MNHNS, CDR2 SASEGT. The CDR3 DNA reads as TGTGCCAGCAGTGAATTCGGGGAGACAGGGAGCGACGAGCAGTACTTC. Translated: CASSEFGETGSDEQYF.

This clonotype occurred many times. The chain employs TRBV20-1 and TRBJ1-2, with a possible D match to TRBD1 (5 bases). The ends were cut back, 2 bases at V and 8 bases at J, with 9 bases in the middle. The germline CDR1 and CDR2 sequences are DFQATT and SNEGSKA (reference sequence). The CDR3 covers 11 residues. CDR3 sequence: CSARQGHGYTF. The CDR3 DNA follows: TGCAGTGCTAGACAGGGTCACGGCTACACCTTC.

This clonotype was seen repeatedly, ten times or more. The gene calls are TRBV7-2 and TRBJ2-6, with D uncertain. V was shortened by 2 bases and J by 2 bases, with 16 bases between the two germline ends. This CDR3 region has 18 residues. Germline V gene data show CDR1 as SGHTA and CDR2 as FQGNSA. The CDR3 region is CASSLIPPGSPGANVLTF. CDR3 sequence (DNA): TGTGCCAGCAGCTTAATTCCTCCAGGTTCCCCTGGGGCCAACGTCCTGACTTTC.

This clonotype was detected many times. The chain employs TRBV6-2 or TRBV6-3 and TRBJ2-4; the match to TRBD2 covers 8 bases. Germline V gene lookup returns CDR1 MNHEY and CDR2 SVGEGT. After removal of 0 bases from V and 7 bases from J, the junction contained 5 bases not matched to a gene. The CDR3 loop spans 15 amino acids. The CDR3 DNA follows: TGTGCCAGCAGTTACTCGGAGCGGGAGTTGAACATTCAGTACTTC. This encodes CASSYSERELNIQYF.

This clonotype was seen ten or more times. The chain employs TRBV6-2 or TRBV6-3 and TRBJ1-5, with D perhaps matching TRBD1 (5 bases). The germline CDR1 and CDR2 sequences are MNHEY and SVGEGT. V lost 6 bases to trimming and J lost 1 base, with 13 bases between them. The CDR3 sequence is 15 residues long. The CDR3 loop reads CASRKAGRSNQPQHF. CDR3 bases: TGTGCCAGCAGAAAAGCAGGGAGGAGCAATCAGCCCCAGCATTTT.

In its sample, this clonotype was seen many times. The chain recombines TRBV20-1 with TRBJ1-6; perhaps TRBD1 as D (5 bases). Germline CDR1 and CDR2: DFQATT and SNEGSKA (reference sequence). This CDR3 has 15 residues. Trimming removed 4 bases at V and 7 bases at J, with 17 bases between. CDR3 in amino acids: CSAKLDNTGNSPLHF. The DNA for the CDR3 is TGCAGTGCTAAGCTGGACAATACGGGGAATTCACCCCTCCACTTT.